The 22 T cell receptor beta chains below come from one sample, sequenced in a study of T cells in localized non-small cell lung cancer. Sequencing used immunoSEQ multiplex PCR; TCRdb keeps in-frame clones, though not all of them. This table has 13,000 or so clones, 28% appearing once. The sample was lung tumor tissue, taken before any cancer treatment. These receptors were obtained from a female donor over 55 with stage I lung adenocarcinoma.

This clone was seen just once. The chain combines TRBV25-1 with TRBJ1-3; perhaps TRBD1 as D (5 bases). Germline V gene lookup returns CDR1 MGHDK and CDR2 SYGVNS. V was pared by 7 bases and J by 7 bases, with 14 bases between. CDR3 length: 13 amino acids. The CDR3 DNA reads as TGTGCCAGCATTACGGACAACGAGAACACCATATATTTT. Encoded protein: CASITDNENTIYF.

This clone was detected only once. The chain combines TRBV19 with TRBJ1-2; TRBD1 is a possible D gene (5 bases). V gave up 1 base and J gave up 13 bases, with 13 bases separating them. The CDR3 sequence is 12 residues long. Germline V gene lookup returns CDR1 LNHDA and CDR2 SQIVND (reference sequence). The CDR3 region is CASSIAGQGITF. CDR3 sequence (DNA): TGTGCCAGTAGTATAGCCGGACAAGGAATCACCTTC.

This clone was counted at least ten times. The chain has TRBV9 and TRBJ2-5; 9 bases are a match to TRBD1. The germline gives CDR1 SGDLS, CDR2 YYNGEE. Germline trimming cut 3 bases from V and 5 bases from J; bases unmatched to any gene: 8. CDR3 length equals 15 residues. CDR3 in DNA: TGTGCCAGCAGCGCGGGACAGGGTGGGGGCGAGACCCAGTACTTC. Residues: CASSAGQGGGETQYF.

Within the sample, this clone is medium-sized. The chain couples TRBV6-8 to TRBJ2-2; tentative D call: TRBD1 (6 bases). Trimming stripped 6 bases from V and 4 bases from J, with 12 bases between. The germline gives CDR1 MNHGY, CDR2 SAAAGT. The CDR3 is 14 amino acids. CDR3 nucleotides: TGTGCCAGCAGCCCGGACAGTCTCACCGGGGAGCTGTTTTTT. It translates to CASSPDSLTGELFF.

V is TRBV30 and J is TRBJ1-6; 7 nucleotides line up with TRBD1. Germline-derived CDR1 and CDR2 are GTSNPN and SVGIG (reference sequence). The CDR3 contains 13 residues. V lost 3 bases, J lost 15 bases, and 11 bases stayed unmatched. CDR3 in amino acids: CAWSRQGVDLLHF. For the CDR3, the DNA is TGTGCCTGGAGCAGGCAGGGGGTCGATCTCCTCCACTTT. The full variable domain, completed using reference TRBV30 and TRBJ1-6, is SQTIHQWPATLVQPVGSPLSLECTVEGTSNPNLYWYRQAAGRGLQLLFYSVGIGQISSEVPQNLSASRPQDRQFILSSKKLLLSDSGFYLCAWSRQGVDLLHFGNGTRLTVT.

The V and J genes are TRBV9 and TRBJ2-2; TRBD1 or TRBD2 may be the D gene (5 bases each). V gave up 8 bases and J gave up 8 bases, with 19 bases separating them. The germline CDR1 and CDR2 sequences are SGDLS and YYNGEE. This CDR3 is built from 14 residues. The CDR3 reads CASNRDPREGELFF. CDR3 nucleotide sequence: TGTGCCAGTAACCGGGACCCACGAGAGGGGGAGCTGTTTTTT.

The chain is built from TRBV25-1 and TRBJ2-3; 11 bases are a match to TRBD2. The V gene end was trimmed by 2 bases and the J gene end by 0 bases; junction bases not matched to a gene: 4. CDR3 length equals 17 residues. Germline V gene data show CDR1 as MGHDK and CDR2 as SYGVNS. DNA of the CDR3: TGTGCCAGCAGTGAACCCGGGACTAGCGGTAGCACAGATACGCAGTATTTT. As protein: CASSEPGTSGSTDTQYF.

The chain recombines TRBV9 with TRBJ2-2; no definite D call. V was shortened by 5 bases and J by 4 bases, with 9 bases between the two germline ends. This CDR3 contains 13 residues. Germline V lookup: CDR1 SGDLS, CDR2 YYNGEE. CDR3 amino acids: CASSAQVTGELFF. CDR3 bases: TGTGCCAGCAGTGCTCAGGTCACCGGGGAGCTGTTTTTT.

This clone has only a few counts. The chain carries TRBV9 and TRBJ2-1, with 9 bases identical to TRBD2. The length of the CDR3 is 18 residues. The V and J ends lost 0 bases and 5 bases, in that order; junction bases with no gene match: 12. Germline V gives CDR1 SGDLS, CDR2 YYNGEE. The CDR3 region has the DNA TGTGCCAGCAGCGTAGTGGGGAGCGGCGGGGGGGCGGACAATGAGCAGTTCTTC. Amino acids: CASSVVGSGGGADNEQFF.

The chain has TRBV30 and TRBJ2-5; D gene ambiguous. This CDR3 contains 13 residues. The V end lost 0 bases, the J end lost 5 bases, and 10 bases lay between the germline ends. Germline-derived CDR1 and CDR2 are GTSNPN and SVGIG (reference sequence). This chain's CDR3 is CAWSVWGTETQYF. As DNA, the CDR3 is TGTGCCTGGAGTGTGTGGGGTACCGAGACCCAGTACTTC.

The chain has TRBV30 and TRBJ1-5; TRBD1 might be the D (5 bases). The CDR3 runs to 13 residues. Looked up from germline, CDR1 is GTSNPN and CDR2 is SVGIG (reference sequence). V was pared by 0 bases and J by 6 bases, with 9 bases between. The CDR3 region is CAWSVQGGQPQHF. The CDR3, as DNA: TGTGCCTGGAGTGTGCAGGGAGGTCAGCCCCAGCATTTT.

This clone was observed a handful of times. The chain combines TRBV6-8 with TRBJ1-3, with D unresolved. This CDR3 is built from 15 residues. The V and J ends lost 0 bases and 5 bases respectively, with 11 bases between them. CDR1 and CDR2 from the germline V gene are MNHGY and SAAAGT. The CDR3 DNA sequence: TGTGCCAGCAGTTACTCCACAGCAGTTAGAAACACCATATATTTT. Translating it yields CASSYSTAVRNTIYF.

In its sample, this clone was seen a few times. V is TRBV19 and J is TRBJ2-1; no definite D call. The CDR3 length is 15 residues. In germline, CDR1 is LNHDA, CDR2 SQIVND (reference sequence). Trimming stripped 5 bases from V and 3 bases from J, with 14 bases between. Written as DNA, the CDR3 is TGTGCCAGTAGTCCCTTAGCTCCGGGCTACAATGAGCAGTTCTTC. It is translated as CASSPLAPGYNEQFF.

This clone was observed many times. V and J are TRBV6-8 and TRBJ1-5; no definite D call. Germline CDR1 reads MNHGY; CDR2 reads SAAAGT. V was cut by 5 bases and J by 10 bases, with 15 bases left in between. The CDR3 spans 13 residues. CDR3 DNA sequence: TGTGCCAGCAGTGATCAAGGGATCAACCCCCAGCATTTT. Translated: CASSDQGINPQHF.

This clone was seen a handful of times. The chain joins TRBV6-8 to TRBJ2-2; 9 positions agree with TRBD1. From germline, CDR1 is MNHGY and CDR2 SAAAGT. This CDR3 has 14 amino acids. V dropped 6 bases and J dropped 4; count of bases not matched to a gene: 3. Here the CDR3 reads CASSGQGFTGELFF. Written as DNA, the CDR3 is TGTGCCAGCAGCGGACAGGGGTTCACCGGGGAGCTGTTTTTT.

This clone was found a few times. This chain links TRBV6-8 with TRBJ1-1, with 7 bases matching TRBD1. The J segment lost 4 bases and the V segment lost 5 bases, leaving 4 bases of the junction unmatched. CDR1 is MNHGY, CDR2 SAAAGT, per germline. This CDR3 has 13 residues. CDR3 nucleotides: TGTGCCAGCAGTCTTGACAGGGTCACTGAAGCTTTCTTT. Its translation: CASSLDRVTEAFF.

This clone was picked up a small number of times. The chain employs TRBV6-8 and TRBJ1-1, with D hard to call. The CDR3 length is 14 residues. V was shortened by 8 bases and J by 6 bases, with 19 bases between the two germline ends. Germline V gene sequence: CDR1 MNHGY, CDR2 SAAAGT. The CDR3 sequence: CASSSSGRLSEAFF. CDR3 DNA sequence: TGTGCCAGCTCAAGCTCGGGAAGGCTCTCTGAAGCTTTCTTT.

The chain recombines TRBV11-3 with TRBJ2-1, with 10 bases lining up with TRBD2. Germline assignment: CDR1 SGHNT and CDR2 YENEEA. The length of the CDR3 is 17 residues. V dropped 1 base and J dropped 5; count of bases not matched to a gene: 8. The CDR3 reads CASSLVAWTSGHNEQFF. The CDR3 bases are TGTGCCAGCAGCTTAGTAGCTTGGACTAGCGGTCACAATGAGCAGTTCTTC. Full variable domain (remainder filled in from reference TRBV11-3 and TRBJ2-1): EAGVVQSPRYKIIEKKQPVAFWCNPISGHNTLYWYLQNLGQGPELLIRYENEEAVDDSQLPKDRFSAERLKGVDSTLKIQPAELGDSAVYLCASSLVAWTSGHNEQFFGPGTRLTVL.

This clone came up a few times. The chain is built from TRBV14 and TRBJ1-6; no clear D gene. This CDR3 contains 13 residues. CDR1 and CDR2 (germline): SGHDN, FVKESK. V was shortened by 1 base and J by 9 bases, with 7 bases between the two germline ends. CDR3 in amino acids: CASSQVPGSPLHF. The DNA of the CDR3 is TGTGCCAGCAGCCAAGTCCCGGGTTCACCCCTCCACTTT. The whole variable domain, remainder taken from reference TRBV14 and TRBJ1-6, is EAGVTQFPSHSVIEKGQTVTLRCDPISGHDNLYWYRRVMGKEIKFLLHFVKESKQDESGMPNNRFLAERTGGTYSTLKVQPAELEDSGVYFCASSQVPGSPLHFGNGTRLTVT.

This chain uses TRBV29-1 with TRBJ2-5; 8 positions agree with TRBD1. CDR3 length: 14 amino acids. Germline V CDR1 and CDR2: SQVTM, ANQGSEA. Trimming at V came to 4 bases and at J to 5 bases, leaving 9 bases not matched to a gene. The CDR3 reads CSVGLQGGQETQYF. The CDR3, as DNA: TGCAGCGTTGGATTACAGGGGGGTCAGGAGACCCAGTACTTC.

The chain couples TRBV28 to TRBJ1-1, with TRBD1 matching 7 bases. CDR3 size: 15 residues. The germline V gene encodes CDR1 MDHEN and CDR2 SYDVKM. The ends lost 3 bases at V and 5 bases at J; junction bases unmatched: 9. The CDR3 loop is CASSFRQGIRTEAFF. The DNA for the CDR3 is TGTGCCAGCAGTTTTAGACAGGGAATACGGACTGAAGCTTTCTTT.

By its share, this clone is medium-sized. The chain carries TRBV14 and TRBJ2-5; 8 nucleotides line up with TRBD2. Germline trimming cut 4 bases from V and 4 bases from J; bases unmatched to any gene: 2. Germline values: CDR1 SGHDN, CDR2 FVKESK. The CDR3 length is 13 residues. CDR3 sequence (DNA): TGTGCCAGCAGCCGCAGCGGGGGAGAGACCCAGTACTTC. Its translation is CASSRSGGETQYF.